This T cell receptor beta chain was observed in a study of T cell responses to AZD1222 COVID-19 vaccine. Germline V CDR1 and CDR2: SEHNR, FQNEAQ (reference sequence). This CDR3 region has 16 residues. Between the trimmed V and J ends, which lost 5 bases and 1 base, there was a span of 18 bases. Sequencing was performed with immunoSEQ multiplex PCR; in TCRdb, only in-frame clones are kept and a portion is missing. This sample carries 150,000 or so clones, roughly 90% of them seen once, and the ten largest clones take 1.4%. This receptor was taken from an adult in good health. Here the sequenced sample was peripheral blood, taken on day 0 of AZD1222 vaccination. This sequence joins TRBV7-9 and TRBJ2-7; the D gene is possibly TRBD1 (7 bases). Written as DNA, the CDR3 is TGTGCCAGCAGCCCGACTAGGGACAGACCTTCCTACGAGCAGTACTTC. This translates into CASSPTRDRPSYEQYF.